A single sample gave rise to the 17 T cell receptor beta chains below, sequenced in a study of T cells in women clearing cervical HPV infection. This table comes from immunoSEQ multiplex PCR, and its TCRdb copy is limited to in-frame clones, with some not included. The table lists about 31,000 clones, with about 4.5% in the top ten. Sequencing was performed on blood buffy coat. All receptors come from a woman aged 18 to 75 with a cervical HPV16 infection that either progressed to CIN3+ or cleared (not recorded which).

On this clone: The read is 3 residues too short to cover the CDR3 end, so that end is filled in from the germline J gene. This rearrangement joins TRBV19 to TRBJ2-7; TRBD1 matches 9 bases. Trimming at V came to 4 bases and at J to 0 bases, leaving 4 bases not matched to a gene. Germline loops: CDR1 LNHDA, CDR2 SQIVND (reference sequence). CDR3 size: 15 residues. The CDR3 sequence is CASSKQGAPSYEQYF. The DNA read from the CDR3 is TGTGCCAGTAGTAAACAGGGGGCCCCCTCCTACGAG. The full variable domain, with the rest looked up from reference TRBV19 and TRBJ2-7, is DGGITQSPKYLFRKEGQNVTLSCEQNLNHDAMYWYRQDPGQGLRLIYYSQIVNDFQKGDIAEGYSVSREKKESFPLTVTSAQKNPTAFYLCASSKQGAPSYEQYFGPGTRLTVT.

About this clone itself: The read ends 3 residues early relative to the CDR3; the germline J gene fills the gap. V gene TRBV24-1 combines with J gene TRBJ2-3; the match to TRBD1 covers 7 bases. Per germline, CDR1 KGHDR and CDR2 SFDVKD. The CDR3 covers 18 residues. J lost 2 bases, V lost 0 bases, and 10 bases had no gene match. The CDR3 spells CATSDLHGRTGNTDTQYF. CDR3 DNA, as far as it was read: TGTGCCACCAGTGATTTGCATGGGCGGACAGGCAACACAGATACG.

Regarding this clone: The sequenced fragment ends 3 residues before the CDR3 boundary, so the rest is inferred from the germline J gene. The V and J genes are TRBV6-2 or TRBV6-3 and TRBJ2-3, with D possibly TRBD2 on 6 matching bases. V lost 4 bases and J lost 2, with 10 bases in between. CDR1 and CDR2 from the germline V gene are MNHEY and SVGEGT. The CDR3 spans 14 residues. The part of the CDR3 DNA that was read is TGTGCCAGCAGTTGGAGCGGGTACACAGATACG. The encoded protein is CASSWSGYTDT. The entire CDR3 sequence reads CASSWSGYTDTQYF.

Comments on this clone: The CDR3 extends 3 residues past the end of the read, so its final part is completed from the germline J gene. The chain employs TRBV6-2 or TRBV6-3 and TRBJ2-5, with TRBD1 matching 8 bases. The V segment lost 6 bases and the J segment 4 bases; nucleotides outside the gene matches: 1. The CDR3 contains 12 residues. Germline-derived CDR1 and CDR2 are MNHEY and SVGEGT. The CDR3 DNA, read in part, is TGTGCCAGCAGGGGGACAGGAGAGACC. Protein sequence: CASRGTGET. Given in full, the CDR3 is CASRGTGETQYF.

This clone is identified as medium-sized from frequency. The CDR3 extends 3 residues past the end of the read, so its final part is completed from the germline J gene. The chain combines TRBV18 with TRBJ2-3; no reliable D call. CDR1 is KGHSH and CDR2 is LQKENI in the germline V gene. The V end lost 2 bases, the J end lost 0 bases, and 9 bases lay between the germline ends. This CDR3 spans 15 amino acids. The part of the CDR3 DNA that was read is TGTGCCAGCTCACCAGTGACAACTAGCACAGATACG. Translated, it gives CASSPVTTSTDT. In full, the CDR3 is CASSPVTTSTDTQYF.

Concerning this clone: The CDR3 end lies 3 residues beyond the end of the read and is filled in from the germline J gene. The chain recombines TRBV11-2 with TRBJ1-2, with D maybe TRBD1 (6 bases). The germline CDR1 and CDR2 sequences are SGHAT and FQNNGV. The CDR3 totals 14 residues. Trimming cost V 6 bases and J 2 bases, with 13 bases left between them. The CDR3 DNA, read in part, is TGTGCCAGCAGAATCGCAGGGGCCAACTATGGC. This codes for CASRIAGANYG. The full CDR3 protein is CASRIAGANYGYTF.

About this clone itself: The missing CDR3 end, 3 residues past where the read stops, is filled in from the germline J gene. The chain combines TRBV19 with TRBJ1-4; maybe TRBD1 (5 bases). There are 14 residues in the CDR3. From germline, CDR1 is LNHDA and CDR2 SQIVND (reference sequence). CDR3 DNA, as far as it was read: TGTGCCAGTGGGGGGAATCGGGGGAATTCACCA. Residues: CASGGNRGNSP. In full, the CDR3 reads CASGGNRGNSPLFF. Supplemented by reference TRBV19 and TRBJ1-4, the full variable domain reads DGGITQSPKYLFRKEGQNVTLSCEQNLNHDAMYWYRQDPGQGLRLIYYSQIVNDFQKGDIAEGYSVSREKKESFPLTVTSAQKNPTAFYLCASGGNRGNSPLFFGSGTQLSVL.

A note on this clone: The read falls 3 residues short of the CDR3 end, and the missing part is taken from the germline J gene. The chain recombines TRBV30 with TRBJ2-2; D ambiguous. The CDR3 totals 11 residues. The germline gives CDR1 GTSNPN, CDR2 SVGIG (reference sequence). Trimming took off 2 bases at V and 5 bases at J, with 3 bases between the two ends. CDR3 residues: CAWSLTGELFF. Incomplete CDR3 DNA: TGTGCCTGGAGTTTAACCGGGGAG.

In the case of this clone: The CDR3 end lies 3 residues beyond the end of the read and is filled in from the germline J gene. This chain connects TRBV30 to TRBJ1-2, with 12 bases that match TRBD1. The CDR3 is 14 residues long. Per the germline V gene, CDR1 is GTSNPN and CDR2 is SVGIG (reference sequence). CDR3 residues: CAWSRDRGRGDYTF. The sequenced part of the CDR3 DNA is TGTGCCTGGAGCCGGGACAGGGGGCGCGGGGAC. Variable domain in full (rest from reference TRBV30 and TRBJ1-2): SQTIHQWPATLVQPVGSPLSLECTVEGTSNPNLYWYRQAAGRGLQLLFYSVGIGQISSEVPQNLSASRPQDRQFILSSKKLLLSDSGFYLCAWSRDRGRGDYTFGSGTRLTVV.

About this clone itself: With the read ending 3 residues before the CDR3 end, the germline J gene is used to fill in that end. V usage is TRBV7-3 and J usage is TRBJ2-3; no definite D call. The length of the CDR3 is 13 residues. The germline gives CDR1 SGHTA, CDR2 FQGTGA. This CDR3 is CASSPGSNQPQYF. The sequenced CDR3 bases are TGTGCCAGCAGCCCCGGTAGCAATCAGCCG.

On this clone: The read comes to an end 3 residues before the CDR3 does, leaving the germline J gene to fill in the end. V gene TRBV27 combines with J gene TRBJ1-2, with TRBD1 matching 9 bases. Germline lookup yields CDR1 MNHEY and CDR2 SMNVEV (reference sequence). With 2 bases clipped from V and 4 bases from J, the junction kept 5 bases outside the gene matches. This CDR3 comprises 15 residues. The CDR3 DNA, read in part, is TGTGCCAGCAGTTTAGGGACAGGGAATGGCTATGGC. As protein: CASSLGTGNGYG. The complete CDR3 reads CASSLGTGNGYGYTF.

With regard to this clone: The read terminates 3 residues before the CDR3 end, so the remaining end is supplied by the germline J gene. The genes are TRBV29-1 and TRBJ1-1; 7 nucleotides match TRBD1. Per germline, CDR1 SQVTM and CDR2 ANQGSEA. CDR3 length equals 13 residues. Trimming took 6 bases from V and 4 from J; bases not matched to a gene: 8. The CDR3: CSVPGTAFTEAFF. The sequenced part of the CDR3 DNA is TGCAGCGTCCCCGGGACAGCTTTCACTGAA.

Comment on this clone: Read sequence stops 3 residues before the CDR3 end, and the germline J gene provides the missing end. The chain joins TRBV7-9 to TRBJ1-2; D is perhaps TRBD1 (5 bases). The CDR3 spans 14 residues. CDR1 SEHNR and CDR2 FQNEAQ come from the germline V gene (reference sequence). The sequenced part of the CDR3 DNA is TGTGCCAGCAGCTCCTGGGTCGGGGGGAATGAC. Its translation: CASSSWVGGND. The full CDR3 reads CASSSWVGGNDYTF.

A note on this clone: The sequenced fragment ends 3 residues before the CDR3 boundary, so the rest is inferred from the germline J gene. The V and J genes are TRBV6-4 and TRBJ2-3; the match to TRBD1 covers 10 bases. The CDR3 runs 14 residues. Germline CDR1 MRHNA, CDR2 SNTAGT. V was pared by 6 bases and J by 4 bases, with 4 bases of the junction left unmatched. CDR3 in amino acids: CASRPGQGADTQYF. The DNA read from the CDR3 is TGTGCCAGCAGACCCGGACAGGGGGCAGATACG.

Notes on this clone: A read error may produce the germline difference seen at one junction end. The read comes to an end 3 residues before the CDR3 does, leaving the germline J gene to fill in the end. This chain links TRBV20-1 with TRBJ1-2, with a possible D match to TRBD1 (5 bases). The CDR3 has 17 residues. Germline-derived CDR1 and CDR2 are DFQATT and SNEGSKA (reference sequence). CDR3 amino acids: CSARDPHLSGGEYDYTF. The sequenced CDR3 bases are TGCAGTGCTAGAGATCCCCACCTAAGCGGGGGAGAATATGAC.

As concerns this clone: The sequenced fragment ends 3 residues before the CDR3 boundary, so the rest is inferred from the germline J gene. The gene calls are TRBV7-3 and TRBJ2-1, with a possible D match to TRBD2 (6 bases). The ends were cut back, 2 bases at V and 0 bases at J, with 17 bases in the middle. Germline lookup yields CDR1 SGHTA and CDR2 FQGTGA. CDR3 length: 18 residues. The covered CDR3 bases are TGTGCCAGCAGCTTATCAGTCTCAAGGCGGGGCTCCTACAATGAG. Protein: CASSLSVSRRGSYNE. The full CDR3 protein reads CASSLSVSRRGSYNEQFF.

For this clone: The read halts 3 residues ahead of the CDR3 end, with the missing end drawn from the germline J gene. This chain links TRBV30 with TRBJ1-6; D not certain. Looked up from germline, CDR1 is GTSNPN and CDR2 is SVGIG (reference sequence). Trimming shortened V by 1 base and J by 8 bases, and 9 bases separated the two germline ends. There are 13 residues in the CDR3. The CDR3 spells CAWSGALDSPLHF. The sequenced part of the CDR3 DNA is TGTGCCTGGAGTGGGGCTCTTGATTCACCC.